The T cell receptor beta chain described here comes from a study of shared clonotypes between healthy human individuals. On this clone itself: Antigen: not known. Other DNA sequences in this sample translate to the same CDR3.

This CDR3 is 15 amino acids long. Germline assignment: CDR1 SGHNT and CDR2 YYREEE (reference sequence). V gave up 2 bases and J gave up 0 bases; unmatched junction bases: 2. Study-wide points: Exclusively blood specimens were collected; tissue repertoires likely differ.

Per the authors' pipeline: ImmunoSEQ yielded junction-only sequences lacking quality scores, so filtering differed. Using immunoSEQ multiplex PCR, the repertoire was profiled, and TCRdb retains in-frame clones only, with some absent. V, J and clone size reflect that table, while D and trimming were determined from the DNA. The sample holds some 790,000 clones, 55% to 80% seen once. Sequenced sample: memory CD4+ T cells sorted from blood. The subset: CD45RA-negative fraction. This chain connects TRBV5-4 to TRBJ2-1; 7 bases are a match to TRBD1. The sequence was collected from a woman younger than 45 in good health. The CDR3 nucleotides are TGTGCCAGCAGCTTTGACAGGGTCTCCTACAATGAGCAGTTCTTC. Encoded protein: CASSFDRVSYNEQFF.